Presented here are 2 T cell receptor beta chains from one specimen sequenced in a study of regulatory T cells in long-lasting Graves disease (dated by TCRdb to the early 2020s). The time point label on this specimen signifies: newly diagnosed GD, antithyroid drugs for less than 3 months. For both TCR sequencing and RNA sequencing, RNA was extracted from PBMCs in TRIzol. The library was produced with multiplex PCR. Sequenced using an Illumina HiSeq 4000. CDR3 regions were amplified by Arm-PCR with iRepertoire HTBI primers to construct TCR beta libraries. Using fastp at Q25 and MiXCR, TCRdb reprocessed the public reads and kept productive beta chains. Under each unique CDR3 protein, matching rows form one entry showing the most common genes and DNA. Within this sample are approximately 480,000 distinct CDR3 sequences, with around 15% of them counted one time only. 9% to 15% of the sample comes from the top ten.

These data were also reused for a study on T cells in Graves' hyperthyroidism and ophthalmopathy.

Sequences were derived from peripheral blood mononuclear cells (PBMCs), sampled at new diagnosis, from a patient treated with antithyroid drugs. The source is a man in his forties with Graves disease. Donor details come from another sample of the same person, matched by shared clones.

V gene TRBV15 combines with J gene TRBJ2-7; D might be TRBD2 (5 bases). The CDR3 spans 12 residues. Trimming pared 3 bases from V and 6 bases from J, leaving 9 bases between. Germline V gives CDR1 LNHNV, CDR2 YYDKDF (reference sequence). The CDR3 here is CATSRDWGEQYF. In DNA form, the CDR3 reads TGTGCCACCAGCAGGGACTGGGGCGAGCAGTACTTC. Variable domain in full (rest from reference TRBV15 and TRBJ2-7): DAMVIQNPRYQVTQFGKPVTLSCSQTLNHNVMYWYQQKSSQAPKLLFHYYDKDFNNEADTPDNFQSRRPNTSFCFLDIRSPGLGDTAMYLCATSRDWGEQYFGPGTRLTVT.

At least ten counts were recorded for this clonotype. The chain links TRBV5-1 to TRBJ2-3; D is possibly TRBD1 (5 bases). CDR3 length: 15 residues. The germline V and J ends were trimmed by 4 bases and 4 bases, with 16 bases remaining between them. The V gene's germline CDR1 is SGHRS and CDR2 YFSETQ. CDR3 in DNA: TGCGCCAGCAGCCTGACAGACTCCGGACCAGATACGCAGTATTTT. This gives the protein CASSLTDSGPDTQYF.